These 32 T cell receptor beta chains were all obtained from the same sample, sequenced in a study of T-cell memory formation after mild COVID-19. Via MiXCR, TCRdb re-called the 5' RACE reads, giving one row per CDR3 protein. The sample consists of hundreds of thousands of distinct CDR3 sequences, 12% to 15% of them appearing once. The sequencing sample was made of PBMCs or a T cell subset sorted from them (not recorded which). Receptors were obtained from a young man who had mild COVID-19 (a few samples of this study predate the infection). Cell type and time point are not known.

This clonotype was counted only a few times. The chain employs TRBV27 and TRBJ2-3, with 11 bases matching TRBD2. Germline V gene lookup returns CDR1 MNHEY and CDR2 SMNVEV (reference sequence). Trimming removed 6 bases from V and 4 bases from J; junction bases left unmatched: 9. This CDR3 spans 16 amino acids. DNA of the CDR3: TGTGCCAGCAGACCATTAGCGGGGGGGACGGCAGATACGCAGTATTTT. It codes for CASRPLAGGTADTQYF.

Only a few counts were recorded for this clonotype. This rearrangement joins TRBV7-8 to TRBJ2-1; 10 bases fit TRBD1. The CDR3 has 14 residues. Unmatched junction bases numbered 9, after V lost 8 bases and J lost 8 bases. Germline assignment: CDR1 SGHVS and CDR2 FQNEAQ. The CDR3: CASGRDRGVDEQFF. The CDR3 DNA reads TGTGCCAGCGGCCGGGACAGGGGAGTCGATGAGCAGTTCTTC. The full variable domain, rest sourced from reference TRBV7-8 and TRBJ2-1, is GAGVSQSPRYKVAKRGQDVALRCDPISGHVSLFWYQQALGQGPEFLTYFQNEAQLDKSGLPSDRFFAERPEGSVSTLKIQRTQQEDSAVYLCASGRDRGVDEQFFGPGTRLTVL.

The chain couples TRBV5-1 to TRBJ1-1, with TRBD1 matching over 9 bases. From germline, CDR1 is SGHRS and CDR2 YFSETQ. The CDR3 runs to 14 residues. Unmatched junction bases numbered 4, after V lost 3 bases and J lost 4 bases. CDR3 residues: CASSWTGVGTEAFF. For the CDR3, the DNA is TGCGCCAGCAGCTGGACAGGGGTGGGCACTGAAGCTTTCTTT.

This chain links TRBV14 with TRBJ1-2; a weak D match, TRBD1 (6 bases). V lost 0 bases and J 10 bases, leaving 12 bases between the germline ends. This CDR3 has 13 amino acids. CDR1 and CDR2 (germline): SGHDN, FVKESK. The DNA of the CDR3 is TGTGCCAGCAGCCAAGAACAGGGATTTGTCTACACCTTC. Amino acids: CASSQEQGFVYTF.

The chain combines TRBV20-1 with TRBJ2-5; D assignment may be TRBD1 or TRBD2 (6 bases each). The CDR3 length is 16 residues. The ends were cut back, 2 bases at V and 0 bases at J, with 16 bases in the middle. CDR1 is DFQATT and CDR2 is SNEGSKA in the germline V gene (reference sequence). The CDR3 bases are TGCAGTGCTAGAAGCCTCTCACGGGGGCACCAAGAGACCCAGTACTTC. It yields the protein CSARSLSRGHQETQYF.

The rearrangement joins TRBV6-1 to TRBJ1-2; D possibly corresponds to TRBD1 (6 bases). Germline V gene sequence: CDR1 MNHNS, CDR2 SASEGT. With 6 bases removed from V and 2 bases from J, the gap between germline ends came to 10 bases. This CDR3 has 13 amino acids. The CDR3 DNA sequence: TGTGCCAGCAGGGACAGCACCAACTATGGCTACACCTTC. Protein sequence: CASRDSTNYGYTF.

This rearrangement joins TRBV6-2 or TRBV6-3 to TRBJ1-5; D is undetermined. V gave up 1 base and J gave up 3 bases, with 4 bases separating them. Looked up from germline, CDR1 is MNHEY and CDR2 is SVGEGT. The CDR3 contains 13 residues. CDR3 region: CASSYYDNQPQHF. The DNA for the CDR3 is TGTGCCAGCAGTTACTATGACAATCAGCCCCAGCATTTT.

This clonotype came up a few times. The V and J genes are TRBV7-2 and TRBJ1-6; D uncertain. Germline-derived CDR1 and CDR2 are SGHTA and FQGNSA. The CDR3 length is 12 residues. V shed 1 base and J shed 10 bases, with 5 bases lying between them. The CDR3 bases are TGTGCCAGCAGCTTAGTGGGGTCACCCCTCCACTTT. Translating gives CASSLVGSPLHF.

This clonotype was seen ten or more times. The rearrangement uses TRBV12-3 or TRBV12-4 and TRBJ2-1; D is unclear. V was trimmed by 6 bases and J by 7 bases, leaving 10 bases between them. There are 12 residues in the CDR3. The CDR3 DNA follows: TGTGCCAGCAGCCCCGGCCCTAATGAGCAGTTCTTC. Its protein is CASSPGPNEQFF.

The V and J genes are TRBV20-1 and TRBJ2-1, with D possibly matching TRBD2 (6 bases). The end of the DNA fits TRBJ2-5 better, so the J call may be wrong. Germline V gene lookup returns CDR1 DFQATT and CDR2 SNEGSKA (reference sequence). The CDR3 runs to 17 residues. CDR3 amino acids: CSANPAGRVLGEETQYF. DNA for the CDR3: TGCAGTGCTAACCCTGCGGGGCGGGTCCTTGGTGAGGAGACCCAGTACTTC.

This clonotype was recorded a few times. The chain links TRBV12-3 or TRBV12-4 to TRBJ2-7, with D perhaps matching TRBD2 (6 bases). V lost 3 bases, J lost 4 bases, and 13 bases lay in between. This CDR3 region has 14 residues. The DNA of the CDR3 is TGTGCCAGCAGTTTCGGGGGTTCGGTGTACGAGCAGTACTTC. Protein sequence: CASSFGGSVYEQYF.

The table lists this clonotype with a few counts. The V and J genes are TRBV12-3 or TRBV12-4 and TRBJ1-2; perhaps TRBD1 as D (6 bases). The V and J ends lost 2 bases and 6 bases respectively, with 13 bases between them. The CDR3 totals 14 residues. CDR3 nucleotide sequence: TGTGCCAGCAGTTTAAGCGTGTCAGGGGATGGCTACACCTTC. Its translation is CASSLSVSGDGYTF.

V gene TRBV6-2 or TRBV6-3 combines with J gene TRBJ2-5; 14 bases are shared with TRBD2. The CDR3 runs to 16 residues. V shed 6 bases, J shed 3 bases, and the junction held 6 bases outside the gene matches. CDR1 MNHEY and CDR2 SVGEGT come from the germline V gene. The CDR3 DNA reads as TGTGCCAGCAGCCCCCTGGGACTAGCGGGGGAAGAGACCCAGTACTTC. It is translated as CASSPLGLAGEETQYF.

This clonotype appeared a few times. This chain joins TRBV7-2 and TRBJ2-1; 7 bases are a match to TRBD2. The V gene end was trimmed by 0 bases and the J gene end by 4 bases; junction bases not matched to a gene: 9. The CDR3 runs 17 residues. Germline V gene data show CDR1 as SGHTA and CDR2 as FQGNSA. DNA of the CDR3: TGTGCCAGCAGCTTAGCGCGCTCTACGGGGGGATACAATGAGCAGTTCTTC. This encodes CASSLARSTGGYNEQFF. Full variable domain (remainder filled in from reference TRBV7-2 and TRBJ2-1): GAGVSQSPSNKVTEKGKDVELRCDPISGHTALYWYRQSLGQGLEFLIYFQGNSAPDKSGLPSDRFSAERTGGSVSTLTIQRTQQEDSAVYLCASSLARSTGGYNEQFFGPGTRLTVL.

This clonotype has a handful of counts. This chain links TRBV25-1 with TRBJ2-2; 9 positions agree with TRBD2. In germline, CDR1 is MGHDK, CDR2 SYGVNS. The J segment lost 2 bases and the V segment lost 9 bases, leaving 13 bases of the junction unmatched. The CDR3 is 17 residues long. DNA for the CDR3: TGTGCCAGTAAACCCGAACTAGCGGGCATTAACACCGGGGAGCTGTTTTTT. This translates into CASKPELAGINTGELFF.

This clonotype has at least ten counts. CDR3 loop: CASTPGTGYSYNEQFF. As DNA, the CDR3 is TGCGCCAGCACCCCCGGGACAGGGTACTCCTACAATGAGCAGTTCTTC. The chain carries TRBV5-1 and TRBJ2-1; 9 positions agree with TRBD1. V shed 6 bases and J 0 bases; nucleotides not matched to a gene: 7. Germline V CDR1 and CDR2: SGHRS, YFSETQ. The CDR3 runs to 16 residues.

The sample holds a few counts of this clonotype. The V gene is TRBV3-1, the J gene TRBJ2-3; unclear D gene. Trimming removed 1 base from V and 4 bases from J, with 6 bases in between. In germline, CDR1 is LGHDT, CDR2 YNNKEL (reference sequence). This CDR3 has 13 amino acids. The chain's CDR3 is CASSQGVADTQYF. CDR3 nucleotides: TGTGCCAGCAGCCAAGGGGTGGCAGATACGCAGTATTTT.

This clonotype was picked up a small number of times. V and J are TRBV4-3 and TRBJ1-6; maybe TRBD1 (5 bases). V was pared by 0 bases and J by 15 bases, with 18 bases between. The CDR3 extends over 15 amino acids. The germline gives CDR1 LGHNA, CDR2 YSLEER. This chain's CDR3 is CASSQEGGGLFLLHF. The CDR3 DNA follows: TGCGCCAGCAGCCAAGAGGGGGGAGGACTTTTTCTCCTCCACTTT.

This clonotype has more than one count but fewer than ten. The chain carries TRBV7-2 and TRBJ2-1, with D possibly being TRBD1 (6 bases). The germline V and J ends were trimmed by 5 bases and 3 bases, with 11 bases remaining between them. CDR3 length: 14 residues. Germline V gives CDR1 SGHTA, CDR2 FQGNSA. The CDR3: CASSPARGYNEQFF. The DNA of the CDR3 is TGTGCCAGCAGCCCGGCCAGGGGCTACAATGAGCAGTTCTTC.

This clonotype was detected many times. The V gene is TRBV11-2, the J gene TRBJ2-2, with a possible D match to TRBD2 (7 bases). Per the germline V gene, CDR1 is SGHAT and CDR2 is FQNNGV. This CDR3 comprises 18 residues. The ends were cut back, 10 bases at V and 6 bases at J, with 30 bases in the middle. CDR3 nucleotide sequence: TGTGCCATCTCCCAGATCGGCGGGGGCCACACTAACGCCGGGGAGCTGTTTTTT. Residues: CAISQIGGGHTNAGELFF.

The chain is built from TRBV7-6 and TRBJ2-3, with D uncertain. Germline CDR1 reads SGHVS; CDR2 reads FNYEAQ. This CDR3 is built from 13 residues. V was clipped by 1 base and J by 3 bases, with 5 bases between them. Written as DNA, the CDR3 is TGTGCCAGCAGCTTAGAGATAACAGATACGCAGTATTTT. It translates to CASSLEITDTQYF.

CDR3 protein: CASSLQVPDGYTF. The CDR3 DNA is TGTGCCAGCAGCTTACAGGTACCCGATGGCTACACCTTC. The chain couples TRBV7-9 to TRBJ1-2; D not resolved. V gave up 2 bases and J gave up 6 bases, with 10 bases separating them. Germline CDR1 is SEHNR and CDR2 is FQNEAQ (reference sequence). The CDR3 length is 13 residues.

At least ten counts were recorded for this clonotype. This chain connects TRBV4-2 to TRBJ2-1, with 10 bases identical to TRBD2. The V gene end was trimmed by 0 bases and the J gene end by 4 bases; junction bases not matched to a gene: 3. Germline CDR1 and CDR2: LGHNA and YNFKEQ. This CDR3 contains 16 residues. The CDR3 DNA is TGTGCCAGCAGCCAAGATCCAGCGGGGGGGTACAATGAGCAGTTCTTC. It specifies CASSQDPAGGYNEQFF.

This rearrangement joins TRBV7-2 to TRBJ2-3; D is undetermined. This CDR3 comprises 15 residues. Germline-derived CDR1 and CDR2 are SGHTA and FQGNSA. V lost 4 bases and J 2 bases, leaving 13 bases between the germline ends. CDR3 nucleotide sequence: TGTGCCAGCAGCTACCGGACGGGCAACACAGATACGCAGTATTTT. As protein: CASSYRTGNTDTQYF.

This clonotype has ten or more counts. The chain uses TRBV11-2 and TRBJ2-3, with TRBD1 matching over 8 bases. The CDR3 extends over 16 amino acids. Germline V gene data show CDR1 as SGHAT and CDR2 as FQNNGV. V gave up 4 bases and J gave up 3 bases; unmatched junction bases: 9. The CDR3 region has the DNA TGTGCCAGCAGCTCCCGGACAGGGATTAGGACAGATACGCAGTATTTT. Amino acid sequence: CASSSRTGIRTDTQYF.

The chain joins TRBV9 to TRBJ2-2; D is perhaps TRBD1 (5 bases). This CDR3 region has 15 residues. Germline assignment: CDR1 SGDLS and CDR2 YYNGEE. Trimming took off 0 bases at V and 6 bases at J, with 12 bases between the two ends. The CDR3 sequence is CASSVASRAAGELFF. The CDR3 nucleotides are TGTGCCAGCAGCGTAGCCAGCAGGGCGGCCGGGGAGCTGTTTTTT.

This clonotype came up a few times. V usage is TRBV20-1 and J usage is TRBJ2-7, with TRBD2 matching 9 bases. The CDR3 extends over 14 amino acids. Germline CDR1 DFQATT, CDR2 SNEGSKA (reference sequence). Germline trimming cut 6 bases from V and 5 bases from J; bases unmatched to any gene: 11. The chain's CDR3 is CSAKAGGGAHEQYV. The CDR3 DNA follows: TGCAGTGCCAAAGCGGGGGGAGGGGCCCACGAGCAGTACGTC.

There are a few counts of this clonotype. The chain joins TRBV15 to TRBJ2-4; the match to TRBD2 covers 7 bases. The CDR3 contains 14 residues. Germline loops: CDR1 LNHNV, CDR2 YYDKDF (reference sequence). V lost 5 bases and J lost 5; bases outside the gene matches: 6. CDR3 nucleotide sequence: TGTGCCACCAGCGTGCGGCTAGCGGAAAACATTCAGTACTTC. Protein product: CATSVRLAENIQYF. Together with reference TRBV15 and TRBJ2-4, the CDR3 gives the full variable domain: DAMVIQNPRYQVTQFGKPVTLSCSQTLNHNVMYWYQQKSSQAPKLLFHYYDKDFNNEADTPDNFQSRRPNTSFCFLDIRSPGLGDTAMYLCATSVRLAENIQYFGAGTRLSVL.

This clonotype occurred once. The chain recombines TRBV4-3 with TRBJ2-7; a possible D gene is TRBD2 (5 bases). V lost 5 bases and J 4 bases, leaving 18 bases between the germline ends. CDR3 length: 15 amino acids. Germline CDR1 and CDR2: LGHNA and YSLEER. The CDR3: CASSFKIGDRYEQYF. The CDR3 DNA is TGCGCCAGCAGCTTCAAGATCGGGGATAGATACGAGCAGTACTTC.

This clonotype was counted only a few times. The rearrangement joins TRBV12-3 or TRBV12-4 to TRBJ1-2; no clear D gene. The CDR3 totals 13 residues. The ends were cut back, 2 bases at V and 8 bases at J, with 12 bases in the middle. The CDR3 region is CASSLLALQGYTF. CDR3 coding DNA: TGTGCCAGCAGTTTACTCGCACTACAGGGCTACACCTTC.

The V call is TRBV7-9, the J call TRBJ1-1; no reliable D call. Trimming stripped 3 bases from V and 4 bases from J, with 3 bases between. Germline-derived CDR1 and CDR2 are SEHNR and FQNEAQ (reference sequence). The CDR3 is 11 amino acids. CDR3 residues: CASSFTTEAFF. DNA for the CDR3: TGTGCCAGCAGCTTCACCACTGAAGCTTTCTTT.

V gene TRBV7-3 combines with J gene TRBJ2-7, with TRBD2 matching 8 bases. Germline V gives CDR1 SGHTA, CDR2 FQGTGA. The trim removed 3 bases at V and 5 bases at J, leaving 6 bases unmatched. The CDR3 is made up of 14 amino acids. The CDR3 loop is CASSFSGTRDEQYF. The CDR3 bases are TGTGCCAGCAGCTTCTCCGGGACTAGGGACGAGCAGTACTTC.